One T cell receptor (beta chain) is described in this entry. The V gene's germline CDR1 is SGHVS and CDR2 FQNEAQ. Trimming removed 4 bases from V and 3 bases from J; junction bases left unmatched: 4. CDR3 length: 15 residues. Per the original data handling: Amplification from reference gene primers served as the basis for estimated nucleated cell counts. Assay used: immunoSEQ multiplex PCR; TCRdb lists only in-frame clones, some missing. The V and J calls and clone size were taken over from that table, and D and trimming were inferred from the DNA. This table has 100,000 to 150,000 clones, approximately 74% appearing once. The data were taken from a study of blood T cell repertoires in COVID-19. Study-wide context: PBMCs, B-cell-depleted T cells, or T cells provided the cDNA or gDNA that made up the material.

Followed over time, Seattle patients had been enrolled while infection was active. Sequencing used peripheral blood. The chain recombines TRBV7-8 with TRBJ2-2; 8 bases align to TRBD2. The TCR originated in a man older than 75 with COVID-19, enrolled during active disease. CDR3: CASSSSGGDTGELFF. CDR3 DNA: TGTGCCAGCAGCTCCTCGGGGGGGGACACCGGGGAGCTGTTTTTT.